This note documents a single T cell receptor (beta chain) sequence. Cohort assignment relied on participant-reported clinical history. The V gene's germline CDR1 is WNHNN and CDR2 SYGVQD (reference sequence). The CDR3 has 15 residues. J gave up 5 bases and V 3 bases, and 5 bases lay outside the gene matches. The sample originates from a study of blood T cell repertoires in COVID-19. At the level of the study: The origin of the acute and convalescent COVID-19 samples was the United States, Italy and Spain. The cDNA or gDNA used as material had been derived from T cells, B-cell-depleted T cells, or PBMCs.

TCRdb's table, derived via immunoSEQ multiplex PCR, lists solely in-frame clones and lacks some. The repertoire holds more than 100,000 clones, with around 84% as singletons. This clonotype was sampled from a man aged 35-49 years with acute COVID-19. Sequencing used PBMCs or T cells enriched from blood (not recorded which). This sequence joins TRBV10-1 and TRBJ2-7; 12 nucleotides align to TRBD2. CDR3 DNA sequence: TGCGCCAGCAGTGAACCTAGCGGGGGGGCGGACGAGCAGTACTTC. Its translation is CASSEPSGGADEQYF.